This TCR beta chain was observed in a study of blood T cell repertoires in COVID-19. About the research overall: Collection of acute and convalescent COVID-19 samples took place in the United States, Italy and Spain.

V lost 2 bases to trimming and J lost 2 bases, with 9 bases between them. The CDR3 runs 14 residues. CDR1 and CDR2 (germline): LNHDA, SQIVND (reference sequence). This study enrolled people aged 18 to 89 from about two dozen US geographic areas. Cohorts were assigned according to the clinical history that participants reported. Exposed volunteers were people who met a COVID-19 case within 2 weeks before study entry. Using immunoSEQ multiplex PCR, the repertoire was profiled, and TCRdb retains in-frame clones only, with some absent. Of more than 300,000 clones listed, approximately 90% are singletons. The clonotype originates from a woman between 40 and 55 years old who had been exposed to COVID-19. The J gene is TRBJ1-2, the V gene TRBV19; D unclear. What was sequenced was PBMCs or T cells enriched from blood (not recorded which). The CDR3 region is CASSIKGGNYGYTF. The CDR3, as DNA: TGTGCCAGTAGTATAAAAGGAGGGAACTATGGCTACACCTTC.